These T cell receptor beta chains were read from a single sample in a study of cytomegalovirus exposure and HLA in healthy donors. The repertoire was sequenced with immunoSEQ multiplex PCR; TCRdb's copy has only in-frame clones and lacks some. The sample records about 160,000 clones, 75% to 80% being singletons. Sequenced: PBMCs. These receptors were taken from a woman between 50 and 59 years old in good health and CMV-seropositive. Each CDR3 is given with its conserved first and last residue. Fields, in order: D gene, V gene, clone size, J gene, CDR3 protein, CDR3 DNA. A D gene is named only where the DNA matches it firmly. Clone size is stated in some rows and not others, as once, few, many or a class when expanded.

.,TRBV10-2,.,TRBJ1-4,CASRPYSTNEKLFF,TGCGCCAGCAGACCCTACTCAACTAATGAAAAACTGTTTTTT
.,TRBV5-4,.,TRBJ1-6,CASSFDARGVLRGSPLHF,TGTGCCAGCAGCTTCGATGCAAGAGGGGTTCTCAGGGGTTCACCCCTCCACTTT
.,TRBV7-2,.,TRBJ2-1,CASSFLLGPNEQFF,TGTGCCAGCAGCTTTTTATTGGGGCCCAATGAGCAGTTCTTC
.,TRBV4-2,few,TRBJ1-3,CASSPSGNTIYF,TGTGCCAGCAGCCCTTCTGGAAACACCATATATTTT
.,TRBV6-5,.,TRBJ1-2,CASRLSGDPNYGYTF,TGTGCCAGCAGACTTTCGGGGGACCCCAACTATGGCTACACCTTC
TRBD1,TRBV2,few,TRBJ1-2,CASSGGTGRLEYGYTF,TGTGCCAGCAGTGGGGGGACAGGGAGGTTAGAGTATGGCTACACCTTC
TRBD1,TRBV27,.,TRBJ2-3,CASSSDRAYTDTQYF,TGTGCCAGCAGTTCCGACAGGGCCTACACAGATACGCAGTATTTT
TRBD1,TRBV7-2,.,TRBJ2-1,CASSLDRGSYNEQFF,TGTGCCAGCAGCTTAGACAGGGGGTCCTACAATGAGCAGTTCTTC
.,TRBV6-6,few,TRBJ1-2,CASGYREGLVGYTF,TGTGCCAGCGGATACAGGGAGGGGTTGGTAGGCTACACCTTC
.,TRBV5-1,.,TRBJ2-1,CASSPGDLQNEQFF,TGCGCCAGCAGCCCGGGGGACCTCCAAAATGAGCAGTTCTTC
.,TRBV5-6,.,TRBJ2-7,CASHYALKDDEQYF,TGTGCCAGCCACTATGCCCTAAAGGATGACGAGCAGTACTTC
TRBD2,TRBV28,.,TRBJ2-5,CASSLAGGLGETQYF,TGTGCCAGCAGTCTAGCGGGGGGGCTCGGAGAGACCCAGTACTTC
TRBD2,TRBV7-2,.,TRBJ2-1,CASSFGLASNEQFF,TGTGCCAGCAGCTTTGGACTAGCATCCAATGAGCAGTTCTTC
TRBD1,TRBV7-2,.,TRBJ1-5,CASSDRANQPQHF,TGTGCCAGCAGCGACAGGGCCAATCAGCCCCAGCATTTT
TRBD2,TRBV6-4,.,TRBJ2-1,CASSRLAGGLEFF,TGTGCCAGCAGTAGACTAGCGGGGGGACTGGAGTTCTTC
TRBD2,TRBV10-3,.,TRBJ2-7,CAISESNASGGYEQYF,TGTGCCATCAGTGAGTCGAACGCTAGCGGGGGGTACGAGCAGTACTTC
.,TRBV7-8,.,TRBJ2-2,CASSLDGLNTGELFF,TGTGCCAGCAGCTTAGACGGACTAAACACCGGGGAGCTGTTTTTT
TRBD1,TRBV19,.,TRBJ2-3,CASSKRQGVRGTDTQYF,TGTGCCAGTAGTAAGCGGCAGGGGGTGAGAGGCACAGATACGCAGTATTTT
TRBD2,TRBV5-5,.,TRBJ2-7,CASSLGLAGVVYEQYF,TGTGCCAGCAGCTTAGGACTAGCGGGAGTAGTCTACGAGCAGTACTTC
TRBD1,TRBV7-2,.,TRBJ1-1,CASSSLWDRGRTEAFF,TGTGCCAGCAGCTCGCTTTGGGACAGGGGGCGGACTGAAGCTTTCTTT
.,TRBV6-1,.,TRBJ1-6,CASSEQGKNSPLHF,TGTGCCAGCAGTGAACAGGGTAAAAATTCCCCCCTCCACTTT
.,TRBV7-8,.,TRBJ2-7,CASSYRQGSYEQYF,TGTGCCAGCAGCTACCGACAAGGCTCCTACGAGCAGTACTTC
TRBD1,TRBV5-5,once,TRBJ2-5,CASSTGAPETQYF,TGTGCCAGCAGCACAGGGGCCCCAGAGACCCAGTACTTC
TRBD2,TRBV18,.,TRBJ2-1,CASSPFQRGGVNGNEQFF,TGTGCCAGCTCACCATTTCAGCGGGGGGGCGTTAATGGAAATGAGCAGTTCTTC
.,TRBV28,.,TRBJ1-4,CASNHRVLNEKLFF,TGTGCCAGCAACCACCGGGTCCTAAATGAAAAACTGTTTTTT
TRBD1,TRBV2,.,TRBJ1-6,CASSVATGGSPLHF,TGTGCCAGCAGTGTGGCCACAGGGGGGTCACCCCTCCACTTT
TRBD2,TRBV30,.,TRBJ2-3,CAWSVSGGGAFDTQYF,TGTGCCTGGAGTGTTTCAGGCGGGGGGGCCTTCGATACGCAGTATTTT
.,TRBV1,.,TRBJ2-5,CTSSLTSAQETQYF,TGCACCAGCAGCCTAACTAGCGCGCAAGAGACCCAGTACTTC
.,TRBV11-2,.,TRBJ1-3,CASSLADKLVGNTIYF,TGTGCCAGCAGCTTGGCGGATAAATTGGTGGGAAACACCATATATTTT
.,TRBV28,.,TRBJ1-2,CASSLRQRGNYGYTF,TGTGCCAGCAGTTTGCGGCAGCGGGGGAACTATGGCTACACCTTC
TRBD2,TRBV9,.,TRBJ2-7,CASSVGLAATLREQYF,TGTGCCAGCAGCGTAGGTCTAGCGGCCACCCTGCGCGAGCAGTACTTC
.,TRBV7-8,.,TRBJ1-6,CASSLGGGLNSPLHF,TGTGCCAGCAGCTTAGGGGGAGGGCTTAATTCACCCCTCCACTTT
TRBD2,TRBV7-3,once,TRBJ2-5,CASSPGLAGDQETQYF,TGTGCCAGCAGCCCCGGACTAGCGGGAGATCAAGAGACCCAGTACTTC
TRBD1,TRBV27,.,TRBJ1-1,CASSLYPGGDEAFF,TGTGCCAGCAGTTTATATCCAGGGGGCGATGAAGCTTTCTTT
.,TRBV7-2,.,TRBJ1-6,CASSLGQFNSPLHF,TGTGCCAGCAGCTTAGGACAGTTTAATTCACCCCTCCACTTT
.,TRBV7-9,.,TRBJ1-2,CASSSFVGLNYGYTF,TGTGCCAGCAGCTCTTTTGTTGGACTTAACTATGGCTACACCTTC
.,TRBV4-1,few,TRBJ1-1,CASSQGDILGEAFF,TGTGCCAGCAGCCAAGGGGACATATTGGGTGAAGCTTTCTTT
TRBD2,TRBV27,once,TRBJ2-3,CASNGLAGTDTQYF,TGTGCCAGCAACGGACTAGCGGGCACAGATACGCAGTATTTT
TRBD1,TRBV29-1,.,TRBJ2-5,CSLTGGSETQYF,TGCAGCCTGACAGGGGGCTCAGAGACCCAGTACTTC